Listed below are T cell receptor beta chains from one sample, sequenced in a study of tumor-infiltrating lymphocytes in localized non-small cell lung cancer. Repertoires were generated with immunoSEQ multiplex PCR, while TCRdb's copy carries only in-frame clones and drops some. The sample includes about 3,400 clones, more than 65% seen only once; the top ten take approximately 9.1%. Sequencing input: uninvolved lung tissue not adjacent to the tumor. The receptor source for this set is a human donor with non-small cell lung cancer. Each CDR3 is given with its conserved first and last residue. The order of the fields is J gene, clone size, V gene, D gene, CDR3 protein, CDR3 DNA. The D gene is left open where the match is weak. For some rows the clone size is stated as once, few or many, or as a class when expanded; others skip it.

J: TRBJ1-1; size: once; V: TRBV19; D: .; CDR3: CASTPSRLNTEAFF; DNA: TGTGCCAGTACCCCCAGCCGTTTGAACACTGAAGCTTTCTTT
J: TRBJ2-7; size: .; V: TRBV4-1; D: .; CDR3: CASSQDRGYEQYF; DNA: TGCGCCAGCAGCCAAGATCGGGGCTACGAGCAGTACTTC
J: TRBJ2-7; size: .; V: TRBV4-2; D: .; CDR3: CASSQLSGVRGPEQYF; DNA: TGTGCCAGCAGCCAGTTATCAGGGGTAAGAGGCCCCGAGCAGTACTTC
J: TRBJ1-2; size: .; V: TRBV30; D: .; CDR3: CAWEGGTNYGYTF; DNA: TGTGCCTGGGAGGGGGGTACCAACTATGGCTACACCTTC
J: TRBJ2-1; size: .; V: TRBV7-8; D: TRBD2; CDR3: CASSRAGPRDEQFF; DNA: TGTGCCAGCAGCCGAGCGGGGCCTCGGGATGAGCAGTTCTTC
J: TRBJ2-1; size: .; V: TRBV30; D: TRBD2; CDR3: CAWSEGLAGGDEQFF; DNA: TGTGCCTGGAGTGAAGGACTAGCGGGGGGAGATGAGCAGTTCTTC
J: TRBJ2-3; size: .; V: TRBV27; D: .; CDR3: CASSLFRSTDTQYF; DNA: TGTGCCAGCAGTTTATTTCGTAGCACAGATACGCAGTATTTT
J: TRBJ2-1; size: .; V: TRBV2; D: .; CDR3: CATGRRVNEQFF; DNA: TGTGCCACCGGGCGGAGGGTCAATGAGCAGTTCTTC
J: TRBJ1-1; size: once; V: TRBV2; D: TRBD1; CDR3: CASTETGYTEAFF; DNA: TGTGCCAGCACCGAGACAGGGTACACTGAAGCTTTCTTT
J: TRBJ1-6; size: .; V: TRBV15; D: .; CDR3: CATSRDRRAPLHF; DNA: TGTGCCACCAGCAGAGACAGGAGGGCACCCCTCCACTTT
J: TRBJ1-1; size: .; V: TRBV28; D: .; CDR3: CASSPGSDTEAFF; DNA: TGTGCCAGCAGCCCAGGGTCTGACACTGAAGCTTTCTTT
J: TRBJ1-5; size: .; V: TRBV9; D: .; CDR3: CASSPGNRNQPQHF; DNA: TGTGCCAGCAGCCCGGGGAATCGCAATCAGCCCCAGCATTTT
J: TRBJ2-1; size: few; V: TRBV25-1; D: .; CDR3: CASSDRLEQFF; DNA: TGTGCCAGCAGTGACAGGCTTGAGCAGTTCTTC
J: TRBJ2-7; size: .; V: TRBV11-2; D: .; CDR3: CASTPGHTHYEQYF; DNA: TGTGCCAGCACTCCGGGACACACACACTACGAGCAGTACTTC
J: TRBJ2-5; size: .; V: TRBV28; D: TRBD2; CDR3: CASSLSHLAGGYQETQYF; DNA: TGTGCCAGCAGTTTATCCCATTTAGCGGGAGGGTATCAAGAGACCCAGTACTTC
J: TRBJ2-1; size: .; V: TRBV6-6; D: TRBD1; CDR3: CASSPRDRLNNEQFF; DNA: TGTGCCAGCAGCCCCCGGGACAGGTTGAACAATGAGCAGTTCTTC
J: TRBJ1-1; size: .; V: TRBV21-1; D: .; CDR3: CAPFGEPDTEAFF; DNA: TGTGCCCCCTTTGGAGAACCGGACACTGAAGCTTTCTTT
J: TRBJ2-5; size: .; V: TRBV14; D: .; CDR3: CASSQDRPRAETQYF; DNA: TGTGCCAGCAGCCAAGATCGTCCCAGGGCGGAGACCCAGTACTTC
J: TRBJ2-1; size: .; V: TRBV15; D: .; CDR3: CATSRDMSGPYNEQFF; DNA: TGTGCCACCAGCAGAGATATGTCGGGACCCTACAATGAGCAGTTCTTC